The source of this T cell receptor (beta chain) is a study of blood T cell repertoires in COVID-19. The V gene's germline CDR1 is SNHLY and CDR2 FYNNEI. This CDR3 is built from 15 residues. J lost 1 base, V lost 3 bases, and 2 bases had no gene match. Clones were sequenced by immunoSEQ multiplex PCR, and TCRdb holds only the in-frame ones, with some missing. The profile shows some 140,000 clones, 70% to 85% of them singletons. The source material was peripheral blood. The chain couples TRBV2 to TRBJ2-1, with TRBD2 matching 8 bases. The source of this sequence is an elderly woman with acute or convalescent COVID-19. The DNA of the CDR3 is TGTGCCAGCAGTGAGGTAGCGGGGTCCTACAATGAGCAGTTCTTC. It codes for CASSEVAGSYNEQFF.